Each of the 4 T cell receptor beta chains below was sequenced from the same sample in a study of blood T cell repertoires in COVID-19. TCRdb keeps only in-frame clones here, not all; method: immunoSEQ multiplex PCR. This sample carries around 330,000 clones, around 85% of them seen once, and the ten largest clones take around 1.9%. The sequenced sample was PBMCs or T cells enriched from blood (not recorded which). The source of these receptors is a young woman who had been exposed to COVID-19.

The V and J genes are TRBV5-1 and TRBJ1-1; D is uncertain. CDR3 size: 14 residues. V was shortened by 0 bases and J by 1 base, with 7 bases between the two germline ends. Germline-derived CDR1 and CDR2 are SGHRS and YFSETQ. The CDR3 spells CASSLDNGNTEAFF. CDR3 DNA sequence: TGCGCCAGCAGCTTGGACAATGGGAACACTGAAGCTTTCTTT.

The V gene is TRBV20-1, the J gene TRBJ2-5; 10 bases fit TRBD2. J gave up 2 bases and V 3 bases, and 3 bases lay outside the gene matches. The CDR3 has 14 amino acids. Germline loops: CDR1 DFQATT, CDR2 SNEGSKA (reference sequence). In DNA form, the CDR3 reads TGCAGTGCTAGTTCAGCGGGAGGGCAAGAGACCCAGTACTTC. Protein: CSASSAGGQETQYF.

The CDR3 nucleotides are TGTGCCAGCAGCCTTGGGGGGGCCAGCACAGATACGCAGTATTTT. It is translated as CASSLGGASTDTQYF. The chain joins TRBV7-9 to TRBJ2-3; the D gene is possibly TRBD2 (7 bases). CDR3 length equals 15 residues. Germline values: CDR1 SEHNR, CDR2 FQNEAQ (reference sequence). The V and J ends lost 5 bases and 0 bases respectively, with 12 bases between them. The whole variable domain, remainder taken from reference TRBV7-9 and TRBJ2-3, is DTGVSQNPRHKITKRGQNVTFRCDPISEHNRLYWYRQTLGQGPEFLTYFQNEAQLEKSRLLSDRFSAERPKGSFSTLEIQRTEQGDSAMYLCASSLGGASTDTQYFGPGTRLTVL.

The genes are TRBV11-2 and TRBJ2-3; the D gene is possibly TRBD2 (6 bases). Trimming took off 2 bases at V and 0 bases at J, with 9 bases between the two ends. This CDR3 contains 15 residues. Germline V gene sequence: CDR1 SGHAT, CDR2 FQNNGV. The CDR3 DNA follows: TGTGCCAGCAGCTTACGACGGGGGAGCACAGATACGCAGTATTTT. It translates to CASSLRRGSTDTQYF.